One sample yielded the 32 T cell receptor beta chains listed below, sequenced in a study of T cells in Graves' hyperthyroidism and ophthalmopathy. Researchers took RNA transcripts and amplified the TCR beta CDR3 regions from them. First-round RT-PCR with HTBI primers amplified the TCR CDR3 region. TCRdb redid the calling of the multiplex PCR reads with MiXCR, one entry per CDR3 protein. The sample contains a few hundred thousand distinct CDR3 sequences, 15% to 18% of which appear only once. The material sequenced was blood. The receptors originated from a woman aged 18-29 years with Graves' hyperthyroidism.

This clonotype was counted between two and nine times. This chain links TRBV6-1 with TRBJ2-3, with 7 bases that match TRBD2. Per the germline V gene, CDR1 is MNHNS and CDR2 is SASEGT. V was clipped by 6 bases and J by 7 bases; unmatched bases: 7. CDR3 length: 13 residues. In DNA form, the CDR3 reads TGTGCCAGCAGCTGGACTAGTATAAATACGCAGTATTTT. As protein: CASSWTSINTQYF.

The chain carries TRBV3-1 and TRBJ1-1, with 7 positions matching TRBD1. The CDR3 runs to 14 residues. The germline V gene has CDR1 LGHDT and CDR2 YNNKEL (reference sequence). The junction had 6 bases not matched to a gene; V was cut back by 4 bases and J by 4 bases. CDR3: CASSPYRGGTEAFF. The CDR3 coding sequence is TGTGCCAGCAGCCCGTACAGGGGTGGCACTGAAGCTTTCTTT. The complete variable domain, with remaining parts taken from reference TRBV3-1 and TRBJ1-1, reads DTAVSQTPKYLVTQMGNDKSIKCEQNLGHDTMYWYKQDSKKFLKIMFSYNNKELIINETVPNRFSPKSPDKAHLNLHINSLELGDSAVYFCASSPYRGGTEAFFGQGTRLTVV.

The rearrangement joins TRBV2 to TRBJ2-3; unclear D gene. CDR1 and CDR2 (germline): SNHLY, FYNNEI. This CDR3 has 15 amino acids. V lost 5 bases, J lost 4 bases, and 16 bases lay in between. The CDR3 nucleotides are TGTGCCAGCAGTCGCCAGGTTTTGAGCGCAGATACGCAGTATTTT. Translation gives CASSRQVLSADTQYF.

In this sample, this clonotype turned up many times. V and J are TRBV24-1 and TRBJ1-2; unclear D gene. Germline lookup yields CDR1 KGHDR and CDR2 SFDVKD. The CDR3 loop spans 13 amino acids. Trimming stripped 3 bases from V and 3 bases from J, with 7 bases between. For the CDR3, the DNA is TGTGCCACCAGTGATGGTGTTTACTATGGCTACACCTTC. The encoded protein is CATSDGVYYGYTF.

This clonotype was seen repeatedly, ten times or more. The chain recombines TRBV7-9 with TRBJ2-7; 11 bases fit TRBD2. CDR1 SEHNR and CDR2 FQNEAQ come from the germline V gene (reference sequence). The CDR3 is made up of 18 amino acids. The V and J ends lost 11 bases and 2 bases, in that order; junction bases with no gene match: 20. DNA of the CDR3: TGTGCCCGAAAGGGGAGGCATCTAGGACTAGCGGGCCCCTACGAGCAGTACTTC. It is translated as CARKGRHLGLAGPYEQYF.

This clonotype was detected many times. The chain links TRBV29-1 to TRBJ2-1; a weak D match, TRBD2 (7 bases). Germline lookup yields CDR1 SQVTM and CDR2 ANQGSEA. Trimming shortened V by 3 bases and J by 7 bases, and 16 bases separated the two germline ends. The CDR3 has 14 amino acids. The CDR3 loop reads CSVEGGAYRNEQFF. CDR3 DNA: TGCAGCGTTGAGGGGGGGGCGTATAGGAATGAGCAGTTCTTC.

This clonotype came up many times. The chain joins TRBV7-9 to TRBJ1-5, with no clear D. The V and J ends lost 1 base and 0 bases respectively, with 10 bases between them. This CDR3 spans 16 amino acids. Germline CDR1 reads SEHNR; CDR2 reads FQNEAQ (reference sequence). The CDR3 reads CASSLGGRVSNQPQHF. The CDR3 DNA reads TGTGCCAGCAGCTTAGGTGGCAGAGTTAGCAATCAGCCCCAGCATTTT.

This clonotype was detected many times. The chain uses TRBV28 and TRBJ1-2; no clear D gene. Germline CDR1 is MDHEN and CDR2 is SYDVKM. V gave up 5 bases and J gave up 2 bases, with 6 bases separating them. The CDR3 has 12 residues. The CDR3 loop is CASSRQNYGYTF. CDR3 DNA sequence: TGTGCCAGCAGTAGGCAAAACTATGGCTACACCTTC.

This clonotype was seen ten or more times. In DNA form, the CDR3 reads TGCGCCAGCAGCGCGGAAGGGACTAGTAAAGATACGCAGTATTTT. Protein product: CASSAEGTSKDTQYF. This sequence joins TRBV5-1 and TRBJ2-3, with 8 nucleotides matching TRBD2. The V gene end was trimmed by 4 bases and the J gene end by 5 bases; junction bases not matched to a gene: 9. CDR1 is SGHRS and CDR2 is YFSETQ in the germline V gene. This CDR3 region has 15 residues.

V is TRBV6-5 and J is TRBJ1-1; tentative D call: TRBD1 (5 bases). The V and J ends lost 4 bases and 4 bases respectively, with 10 bases between them. This CDR3 is built from 13 residues. From germline, CDR1 is MNHEY and CDR2 SVGAGI. For the CDR3, the DNA is TGTGCCAGCAGTTCCCCCGGGGGCACTGAAGCTTTCTTT. It codes for CASSSPGGTEAFF.

This clonotype was seen many times. The genes are TRBV5-5 and TRBJ2-1, with TRBD2 identical over 7 bases. Germline loops: CDR1 SGHKS, CDR2 YYEKEE (reference sequence). CDR3 length: 17 residues. J was trimmed by 6 bases and V by 1 base; bases with no gene match: 13. The CDR3 DNA reads TGTGCCAGCAGCTTGTTGCGGGAGAGCCTAGTCGGCAATGAGCAGTTCTTC. Its translation is CASSLLRESLVGNEQFF.

This clonotype was seen at least ten times. An end of the junction differs from the germline gene, which may be a read error. The chain uses TRBV5-1 and TRBJ1-2, with D uncertain. CDR3 size: 14 residues. In germline, CDR1 is SGHRS, CDR2 YFSETQ. CDR3 sequence reads: CASRLGSTNYGYTF. For the CDR3, the DNA is TGCGCCAGCAGGTTGGGCTCGACTAACTATGGCTACACCTTC.

This chain links TRBV19 with TRBJ2-7; 7 positions match TRBD2. V dropped 1 base and J dropped 3; count of bases not matched to a gene: 15. The CDR3 extends over 18 amino acids. Per germline, CDR1 LNHDA and CDR2 SQIVND (reference sequence). The CDR3 nucleotides are TGTGCCAGTAGTATAGTCCAGGGTAACCGGGACTACCACTACGAGCAGTACTTC. Residues: CASSIVQGNRDYHYEQYF.

There are many counts of this clonotype. This sequence joins TRBV5-4 and TRBJ1-5; D unresolved. Trimming left V 1 base short and J 5 bases short, with 7 bases between. Germline V gene lookup returns CDR1 SGHNT and CDR2 YYREEE (reference sequence). The CDR3 contains 13 residues. The CDR3, as DNA: TGTGCCAGCAGCTTGTACGGGGATCAGCCCCAGCATTTT. Its protein product is CASSLYGDQPQHF.

This clonotype was seen at least ten times. The rearrangement links TRBV2 to TRBJ1-2; a possible D gene is TRBD1 (6 bases). This CDR3 region has 17 residues. Germline CDR1 and CDR2: SNHLY and FYNNEI. V was clipped by 5 bases and J by 2 bases, with 21 bases between them. DNA for the CDR3: TGTGCCAGCAGTAGACATAGTCTTTCGACAGGAAACTATGGCTACACCTTC. The encoded protein is CASSRHSLSTGNYGYTF.

V and J are TRBV5-1 and TRBJ1-2; no clear D gene. Trimming pared 1 base from V and 2 bases from J, leaving 9 bases between. This CDR3 contains 14 residues. CDR1 and CDR2 from the germline V gene are SGHRS and YFSETQ. CDR3 loop: CASSLFPANYGYTF. Here the CDR3 DNA reads TGCGCCAGCAGCTTGTTTCCAGCCAACTATGGCTACACCTTC. Filled out from reference TRBV5-1 and TRBJ1-2, the complete variable domain reads KAGVTQTPRYLIKTRGQQVTLSCSPISGHRSVSWYQQTPGQGLQFLFEYFSETQRNKGNFPGRFSGRQFSNSRSEMNVSTLELGDSALYLCASSLFPANYGYTFGSGTRLTVV.

The chain employs TRBV6-1 and TRBJ2-1, with D possibly TRBD1 on 5 matching bases. This CDR3 contains 16 residues. Germline V gene lookup returns CDR1 MNHNS and CDR2 SASEGT. Trimming removed 6 bases at V and 7 bases at J, with 22 bases between. CDR3 sequence: CASSAVGQGLSNEQFF. The CDR3, as DNA: TGTGCCAGCAGCGCCGTAGGTCAGGGTCTTTCGAATGAGCAGTTCTTC.

This clonotype was seen at least ten times. The chain is built from TRBV3-1 and TRBJ2-3; D unclear. Trimming removed 1 base at V and 7 bases at J, with 6 bases between. The CDR3 length is 12 residues. Germline CDR1 is LGHDT and CDR2 is YNNKEL (reference sequence). The CDR3: CASSQAVNTQYF. In DNA, the CDR3 is TGTGCCAGCAGCCAAGCTGTGAATACGCAGTATTTT.

This clonotype was seen at least ten times. The chain couples TRBV12-3 or TRBV12-4 to TRBJ2-7, with a possible D match to TRBD1 (6 bases). V was trimmed by 5 bases and J by 1 base, leaving 18 bases between them. CDR3 length: 16 residues. The CDR3 loop reads CASSPETGYPSYEQYF. The CDR3 DNA sequence: TGTGCCAGCAGTCCAGAAACAGGGTACCCTTCCTACGAGCAGTACTTC.

In this sample, this clonotype turned up many times. The genes are TRBV12-3 or TRBV12-4 and TRBJ1-2; tentatively, D is TRBD1 (5 bases). The CDR3 is 15 residues long. Trimming removed 6 bases from V and 4 bases from J, with 18 bases in between. CDR3: CASRPPSRTPYGYTF. CDR3 bases: TGTGCCAGCAGACCCCCCTCCCGGACACCCTATGGCTACACCTTC.

This clonotype was seen many times. V usage is TRBV20-1 and J usage is TRBJ1-1; 7 bases agree with TRBD1. Germline V gives CDR1 DFQATT, CDR2 SNEGSKA (reference sequence). There are 16 residues in the CDR3. Trimming at V came to 5 bases and at J to 0 bases, leaving 12 bases not matched to a gene. The CDR3 coding sequence is TGCAGTGCTGAGGGGGGCAGGGGGATTGTGAACACTGAAGCTTTCTTT. It translates to CSAEGGRGIVNTEAFF.

This clonotype was detected many times. This CDR3 reads CSASGDEAFF. DNA of the CDR3: TGCAGTGCTAGTGGCGATGAAGCTTTCTTT. The gene calls are TRBV20-1 and TRBJ1-1; D uncertain. Trimming left V 3 bases short and J 7 bases short, with 6 bases between. This CDR3 is 10 amino acids long. The germline gives CDR1 DFQATT, CDR2 SNEGSKA (reference sequence).

This clonotype has at least ten counts. This rearrangement joins TRBV20-1 to TRBJ1-1; D unresolved. In germline, CDR1 is DFQATT, CDR2 SNEGSKA (reference sequence). This CDR3 is 12 amino acids long. With 5 bases removed from V and 1 base from J, the gap between germline ends came to 8 bases. For the CDR3, the DNA is TGCAGTGCTTTATACAGGAACACTGAAGCTTTCTTT. This gives the protein CSALYRNTEAFF.

This clonotype appeared many times. J is TRBJ2-1 and V is TRBV29-1, with D hard to call. Per germline, CDR1 SQVTM and CDR2 ANQGSEA. The V and J ends lost 4 bases and 0 bases respectively, with 7 bases between them. The CDR3 extends over 13 amino acids. The CDR3 loop is CSVGSSSYNEQFF. The CDR3 region has the DNA TGCAGCGTTGGCAGTAGCTCCTACAATGAGCAGTTCTTC.

Many counts were recorded for this clonotype. The chain combines TRBV2 with TRBJ2-7, with 8 bases matching TRBD1. There are 14 residues in the CDR3. V lost 6 bases, J lost 2 bases, and 6 bases stayed unmatched. Germline V CDR1 and CDR2: SNHLY, FYNNEI. CDR3 amino acids: CASRLGQGAYEQYF. CDR3 nucleotides: TGTGCCAGCAGACTCGGACAGGGCGCCTACGAGCAGTACTTC.

The rearrangement joins TRBV5-6 to TRBJ2-1; TRBD1 might be the D (5 bases). CDR3 length: 15 amino acids. Germline CDR1 reads SGHDT; CDR2 reads YYEEEE. Trimming cost V 1 base and J 4 bases, with 12 bases left between them. Here the CDR3 DNA reads TGTGCCAGCAGCTTGAGACAGCAGGGATACAATGAGCAGTTCTTC. Its protein is CASSLRQQGYNEQFF.

This chain connects TRBV20-1 to TRBJ2-1; TRBD2 agrees at 11 bases. The CDR3 contains 14 residues. The V gene's germline CDR1 is DFQATT and CDR2 SNEGSKA (reference sequence). Trimming at V came to 4 bases and at J to 9 bases, leaving 8 bases not matched to a gene. For the CDR3, the DNA is TGCAGTGCTACGACTAGCGGGATCGGGGGTGAGCAGTTCTTC. This gives the protein CSATTSGIGGEQFF.

Concerning this clonotype itself: This may stem from a read error, because a much larger clone lies one nucleotide away. The rearrangement links TRBV11-3 to TRBJ2-3; tentatively, D is TRBD2 (6 bases). Germline values: CDR1 SGHNT, CDR2 YENEEA. The CDR3 sequence is 14 residues long. The germline V and J ends were trimmed by 5 bases and 4 bases, with 13 bases remaining between them. The CDR3 here is CASSPGRGPDTQYF. DNA of the CDR3: TGTGCCAGCAGCCCCGGGAGAGGGCCAGATACGCAGTATTTT.

This clonotype was recorded many times. The genes are TRBV5-1 and TRBJ2-7; D not certain. The CDR3 is 13 amino acids. V shed 3 bases and J shed 6 bases, with 13 bases lying between them. Per the germline V gene, CDR1 is SGHRS and CDR2 is YFSETQ. CDR3 nucleotides: TGCGCCAGCAGCTCGATAGAAAAGGCCGAGCAGTACTTC. Translated: CASSSIEKAEQYF.

Remarks on this clonotype: A read error may be the cause here, since a much bigger clone is one base away. The chain links TRBV20-1 to TRBJ1-1; D remains ambiguous. This CDR3 region has 14 residues. Germline CDR1 and CDR2: DFQATT and SNEGSKA (reference sequence). The CDR3 loop is CSANLGRDGTGAFF. DNA for the CDR3: TGCAGTGCTAACCTCGGGAGAGATGGCACTGGAGCTTTCTTT.

There are a few counts of this clonotype. The chain carries TRBV18 and TRBJ2-3, with 10 bases lining up with TRBD2. With 0 bases clipped from V and 4 bases from J, the junction kept 1 base outside the gene matches. The CDR3 length is 15 residues. Germline-derived CDR1 and CDR2 are KGHSH and LQKENI. CDR3 nucleotide sequence: TGTGCCAGCTCACCACCACTAGCGGGGTCAGATACGCAGTATTTT. Translating it yields CASSPPLAGSDTQYF.

This clonotype occurred a few times. This chain joins TRBV4-1 and TRBJ1-2, with TRBD1 identical over 7 bases. The junction had 12 bases not matched to a gene; V was cut back by 5 bases and J by 6 bases. The CDR3 length is 15 residues. Germline CDR1 is MGHRA and CDR2 is YSYEKL. The DNA for the CDR3 is TGCGCCAGCAGCGCACCGGGACAGATGAGAAATGGCTACACCTTC. Translated, it gives CASSAPGQMRNGYTF.